This T cell receptor beta chain was documented in a study of blood T cell repertoires in COVID-19. Study summary: The study drew acute and convalescent COVID-19 samples from the United States, Italy and Spain.

The data were produced by immunoSEQ multiplex PCR, yet TCRdb's version contains in-frame clones alone and is incomplete. The repertoire consists of fewer than 500,000 clones, with around 87% occurring once and the leading ten covering 1% to 1.3%. CDR1 is SGHRS, CDR2 YFSETQ, per germline. Trimming took 5 bases from V and 0 from J; bases not matched to a gene: 6. The CDR3 extends over 16 amino acids. The study recruited people aged about 18 to 95 years across approximately 24 US areas. Cohort assignment relied on participant-reported clinical history. This receptor was taken from a man under 40 who had recovered from COVID-19. The rearrangement uses TRBV5-1 and TRBJ1-3; 9 bases agree with TRBD1. Input material: PBMCs or T cells enriched from blood (not recorded which). CDR3 sequence (DNA): TGCGCCAGCAGTGCGGACAGGGGAAGCTCTGGAAACACCATATATTTT. Protein sequence: CASSADRGSSGNTIYF.